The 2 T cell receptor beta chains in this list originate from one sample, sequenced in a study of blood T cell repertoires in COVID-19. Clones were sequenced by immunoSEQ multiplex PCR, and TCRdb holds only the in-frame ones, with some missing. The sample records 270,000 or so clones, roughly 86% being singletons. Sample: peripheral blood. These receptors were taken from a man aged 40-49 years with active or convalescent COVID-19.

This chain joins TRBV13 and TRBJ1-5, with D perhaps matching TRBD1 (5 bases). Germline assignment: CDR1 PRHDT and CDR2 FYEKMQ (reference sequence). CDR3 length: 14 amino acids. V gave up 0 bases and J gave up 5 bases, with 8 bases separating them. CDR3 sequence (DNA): TGTGCCAGCAGCTTAGGGGCAGGGCATCAGCCCCAGCATTTT. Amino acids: CASSLGAGHQPQHF.

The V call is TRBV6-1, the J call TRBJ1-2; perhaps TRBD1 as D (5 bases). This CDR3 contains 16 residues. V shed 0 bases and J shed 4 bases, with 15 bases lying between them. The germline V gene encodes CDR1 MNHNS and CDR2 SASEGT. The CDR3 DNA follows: TGTGCCAGCAGTGAAGCCCTGCAGGGCTCCACCTATGGCTACACCTTC. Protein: CASSEALQGSTYGYTF.